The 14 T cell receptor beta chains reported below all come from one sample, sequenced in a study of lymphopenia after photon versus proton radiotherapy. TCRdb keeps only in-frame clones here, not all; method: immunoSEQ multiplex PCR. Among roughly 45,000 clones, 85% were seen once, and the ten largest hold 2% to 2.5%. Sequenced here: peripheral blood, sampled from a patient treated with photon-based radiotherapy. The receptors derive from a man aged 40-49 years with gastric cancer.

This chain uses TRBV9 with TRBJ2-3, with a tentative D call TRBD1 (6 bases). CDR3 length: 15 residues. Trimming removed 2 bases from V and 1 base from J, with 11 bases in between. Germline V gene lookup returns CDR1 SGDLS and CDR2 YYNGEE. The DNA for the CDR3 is TGTGCCAGCAGCGTCCGGGACACCCGCACAGATACGCAGTATTTT. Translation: CASSVRDTRTDTQYF.

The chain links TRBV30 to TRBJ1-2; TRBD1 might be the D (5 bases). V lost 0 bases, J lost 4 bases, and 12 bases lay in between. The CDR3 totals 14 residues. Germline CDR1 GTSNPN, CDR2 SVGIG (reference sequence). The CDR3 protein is CAWSVQAKAYGYTF. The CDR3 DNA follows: TGTGCCTGGAGTGTACAGGCTAAGGCCTATGGCTACACCTTC.

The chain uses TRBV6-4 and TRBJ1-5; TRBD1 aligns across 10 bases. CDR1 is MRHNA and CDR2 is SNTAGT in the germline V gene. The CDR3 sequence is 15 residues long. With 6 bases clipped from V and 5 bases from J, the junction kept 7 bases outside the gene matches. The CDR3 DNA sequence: TGTGCCAGCAGCCTATCGGACAGGGGGGATCAGCCCCAGCATTTT. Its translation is CASSLSDRGDQPQHF.

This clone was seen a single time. The CDR3 sequence is CASSLEPNTEAFF. CDR3 nucleotide sequence: TGTGCCAGCAGCTTGGAACCTAACACTGAAGCTTTCTTT. This rearrangement joins TRBV5-4 to TRBJ1-1; D is uncertain. The CDR3 runs to 13 residues. The V gene's germline CDR1 is SGHNT and CDR2 YYREEE (reference sequence). V lost 0 bases and J 2 bases, leaving 5 bases between the germline ends.

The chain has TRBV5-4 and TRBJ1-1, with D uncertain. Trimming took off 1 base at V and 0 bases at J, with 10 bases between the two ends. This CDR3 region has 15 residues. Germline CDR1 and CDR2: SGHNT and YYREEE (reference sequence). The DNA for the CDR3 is TGTGCCAGCAGCTTGAGCGGCCTCATGAACACTGAAGCTTTCTTT. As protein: CASSLSGLMNTEAFF.

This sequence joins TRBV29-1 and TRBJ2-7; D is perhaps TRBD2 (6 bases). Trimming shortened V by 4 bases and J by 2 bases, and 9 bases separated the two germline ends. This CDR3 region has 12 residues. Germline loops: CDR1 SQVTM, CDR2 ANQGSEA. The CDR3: CSVAGETYEQYF. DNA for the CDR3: TGCAGCGTTGCGGGGGAGACCTACGAGCAGTACTTC.

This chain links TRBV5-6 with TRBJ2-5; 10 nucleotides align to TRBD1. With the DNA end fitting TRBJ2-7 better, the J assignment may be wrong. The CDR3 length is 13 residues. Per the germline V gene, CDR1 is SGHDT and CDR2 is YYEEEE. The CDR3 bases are TGTGCCAGCAGCCTGACAGGGGGCAGCGAGCAGTACTTC. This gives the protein CASSLTGGSEQYF.

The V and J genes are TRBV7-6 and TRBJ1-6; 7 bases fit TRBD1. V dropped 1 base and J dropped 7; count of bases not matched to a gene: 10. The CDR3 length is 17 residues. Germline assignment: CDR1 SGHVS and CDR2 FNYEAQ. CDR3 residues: CASSLEGTAVGNSPLHF. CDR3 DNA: TGTGCCAGCAGCTTAGAGGGGACAGCGGTGGGGAATTCACCCCTCCACTTT.

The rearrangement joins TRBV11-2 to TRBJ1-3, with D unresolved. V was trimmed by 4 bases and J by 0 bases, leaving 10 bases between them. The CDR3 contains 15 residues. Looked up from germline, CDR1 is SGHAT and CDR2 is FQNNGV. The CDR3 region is CASSWTGSSGNTIYF. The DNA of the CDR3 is TGTGCCAGCAGCTGGACGGGTAGCTCTGGAAACACCATATATTTT.

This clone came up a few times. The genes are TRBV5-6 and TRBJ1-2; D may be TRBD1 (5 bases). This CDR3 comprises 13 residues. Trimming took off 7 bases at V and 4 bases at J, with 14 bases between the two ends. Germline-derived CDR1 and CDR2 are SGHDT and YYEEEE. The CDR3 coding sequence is TGTGCCAGCCGGCCCTTAGACAGCTATGGCTACACCTTC. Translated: CASRPLDSYGYTF.

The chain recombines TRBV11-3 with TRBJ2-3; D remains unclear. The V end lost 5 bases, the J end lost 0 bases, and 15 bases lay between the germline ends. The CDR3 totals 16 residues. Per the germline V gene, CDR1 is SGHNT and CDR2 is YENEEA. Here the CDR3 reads CASSPRSSSSTDTQYF. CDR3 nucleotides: TGTGCCAGCAGCCCCCGCAGCAGCTCTAGCACAGATACGCAGTATTTT.

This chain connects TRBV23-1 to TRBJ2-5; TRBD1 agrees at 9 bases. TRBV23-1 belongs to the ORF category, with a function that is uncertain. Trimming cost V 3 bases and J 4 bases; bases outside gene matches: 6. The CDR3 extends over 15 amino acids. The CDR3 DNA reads TGCGCCAGCAGTCACGAGGGACAGGGCGGAGAGACCCAGTACTTC. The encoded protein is CASSHEGQGGETQYF.

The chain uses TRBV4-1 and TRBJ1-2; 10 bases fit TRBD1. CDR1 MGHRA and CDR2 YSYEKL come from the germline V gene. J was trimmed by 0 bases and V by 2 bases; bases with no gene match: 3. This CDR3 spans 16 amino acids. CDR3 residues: CASSQSGTGANYGYTF. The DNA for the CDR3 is TGCGCCAGCAGCCAATCCGGGACAGGGGCTAACTATGGCTACACCTTC.

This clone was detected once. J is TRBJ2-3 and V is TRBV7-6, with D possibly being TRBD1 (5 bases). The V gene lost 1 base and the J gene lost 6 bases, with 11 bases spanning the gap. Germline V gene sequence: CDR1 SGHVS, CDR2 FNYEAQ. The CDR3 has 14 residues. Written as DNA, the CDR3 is TGTGCCAGCAGCTTAGAAGGGGCCCGGGATACGCAGTATTTT. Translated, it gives CASSLEGARDTQYF.